The 20 T cell receptor beta chains below were found in one sample sequenced in a study of cytomegalovirus exposure and HLA in healthy donors listed by TCRdb under 2017. Library prep was done by the immunoSEQ multiplex PCR assay. In its TCRdb copy, this immuneACCESS table keeps in-frame sequences only and misses some clones. Where compared with another copy, unresolved V genes explain less than half of these, and the others have no known cause. The sample records 150,000 to 250,000 clones, around 80% of which are singletons. 1.2% of the sample is taken by the ten largest. Sequencing was carried out using PBMCs. Receptors were obtained from a woman aged 25 to 39 in good health and CMV-seronegative.

In this sample, this clone turned up many times. The chain is built from TRBV30 and TRBJ2-5; unclear D gene. The CDR3 spans 11 residues. Trimming took off 5 bases at V and 5 bases at J, with 9 bases between the two ends. The germline CDR1 and CDR2 sequences are GTSNPN and SVGIG (reference sequence). CDR3 DNA: TGTGCCTGGGGAGTATCCGAGACCCAGTACTTC. Protein sequence: CAWGVSETQYF.

The J gene is TRBJ2-2, the V gene TRBV7-9; TRBD1 aligns across 8 bases. After removal of 4 bases from V and 4 bases from J, the junction contained 8 bases not matched to a gene. The germline V gene encodes CDR1 SEHNR and CDR2 FQNEAQ (reference sequence). The CDR3 totals 16 residues. Here the CDR3 DNA reads TGTGCCAGCAGCTCACCAAGGACAGGGCCCACCGGGGAGCTGTTTTTT. It encodes CASSSPRTGPTGELFF.

This clone was seen once. The chain has TRBV7-6 and TRBJ1-2; TRBD1 agrees at 7 bases. Trimming at V came to 8 bases and at J to 7 bases, leaving 10 bases not matched to a gene. This CDR3 has 13 residues. The germline V gene encodes CDR1 SGHVS and CDR2 FNYEAQ. The CDR3 sequence: CASSDRASGGYTF. The CDR3 DNA reads TGTGCCAGCTCAGACAGGGCTTCCGGTGGCTACACCTTC.

The chain is built from TRBV11-2 and TRBJ2-7; no reliable D call. The V gene lost 2 bases and the J gene lost 3 bases, with 14 bases spanning the gap. CDR3 length equals 15 residues. Germline V lookup: CDR1 SGHAT, CDR2 FQNNGV. The chain's CDR3 is CASSLIGSGVYEQYF. CDR3 sequence (DNA): TGTGCCAGCAGCTTAATCGGGTCGGGTGTCTACGAGCAGTACTTC. The entire variable domain, with the rest obtained from reference TRBV11-2 and TRBJ2-7, is as follows: EAGVAQSPRYKIIEKRQSVAFWCNPISGHATLYWYQQILGQGPKLLIQFQNNGVVDDSQLPKDRFSAERLKGVDSTLKIQPAKLEDSAVYLCASSLIGSGVYEQYFGPGTRLTVT.

This chain uses TRBV9 with TRBJ1-2; 9 bases map to TRBD1. Germline CDR1 SGDLS, CDR2 YYNGEE. CDR3 length: 15 residues. Trimming took 4 bases from V and 1 from J; bases not matched to a gene: 5. CDR3 DNA sequence: TGTGCCAGCAGCACCCGACAGGGGGATAACTATGGCTACACCTTC. Residues: CASSTRQGDNYGYTF.

J is TRBJ2-7 and V is TRBV7-8; D is unclear. Germline CDR1 is SGHVS and CDR2 is FQNEAQ. Trimming removed 2 bases at V and 3 bases at J, with 2 bases between. The CDR3 is 11 amino acids. DNA for the CDR3: TGTGCCAGCAGCTTACGCTACGAGCAGTACTTC. Residues: CASSLRYEQYF.

The rearrangement joins TRBV20-1 to TRBJ2-1, with a weak D call TRBD1 (5 bases). Germline values: CDR1 DFQATT, CDR2 SNEGSKA (reference sequence). The CDR3 spans 10 residues. CDR3 region: CTALGDEQFF. CDR3 coding DNA: TGCACCGCCCTAGGGGATGAGCAGTTCTTC.

The chain uses TRBV5-1 and TRBJ2-1; 8 bases map to TRBD2. V dropped 4 bases and J dropped 5; count of bases not matched to a gene: 5. This CDR3 is 14 amino acids long. The V gene's germline CDR1 is SGHRS and CDR2 YFSETQ. The CDR3 sequence is CASSPGTRNNEQFF. The DNA of the CDR3 is TGCGCCAGCAGCCCCGGGACTAGGAACAATGAGCAGTTCTTC. The full variable domain, completed using reference TRBV5-1 and TRBJ2-1, is KAGVTQTPRYLIKTRGQQVTLSCSPISGHRSVSWYQQTPGQGLQFLFEYFSETQRNKGNFPGRFSGRQFSNSRSEMNVSTLELGDSALYLCASSPGTRNNEQFFGPGTRLTVL.

The chain links TRBV7-3 to TRBJ1-1; possibly TRBD1 for D (6 bases). This CDR3 has 12 amino acids. The ends were cut back, 6 bases at V and 6 bases at J, with 11 bases in the middle. Germline values: CDR1 SGHTA, CDR2 FQGTGA. The CDR3 loop reads CASRGGGAEAFF. The DNA for the CDR3 is TGTGCCAGCAGAGGGGGAGGGGCTGAAGCTTTCTTT.

The chain carries TRBV5-6 and TRBJ2-7; 8 nucleotides agree with TRBD2. The J segment lost 3 bases and the V segment lost 3 bases, leaving 5 bases of the junction unmatched. The length of the CDR3 is 14 residues. Germline CDR1 is SGHDT and CDR2 is YYEEEE. CDR3 sequence reads: CASSSPTSGYEQYF. The CDR3 coding sequence is TGTGCCAGCAGCTCACCTACTAGCGGCTACGAGCAGTACTTC.

The chain has TRBV7-9 and TRBJ2-5; TRBD1 might be the D (5 bases). Germline lookup yields CDR1 SEHNR and CDR2 FQNEAQ (reference sequence). Trimming pared 2 bases from V and 7 bases from J, leaving 17 bases between. The CDR3 contains 15 residues. Here the CDR3 DNA reads TGTGCCAGCAGCTTAATGGTTGGACAAACGGGGACCCAGTACTTC. It encodes CASSLMVGQTGTQYF.

The CDR3 sequence: CASSRPLAGVGETQYF. Written as DNA, the CDR3 is TGTGCCAGCAGCAGGCCCTTAGCGGGAGTGGGCGAGACCCAGTACTTC. This rearrangement joins TRBV9 to TRBJ2-5; 9 positions agree with TRBD2. J lost 5 bases, V lost 4 bases, and 12 bases had no gene match. This CDR3 is 16 amino acids long. Germline V gene sequence: CDR1 SGDLS, CDR2 YYNGEE.

The V and J genes are TRBV10-1 and TRBJ2-1; 10 bases match TRBD2. Germline CDR1 reads WNHNN; CDR2 reads SYGVQD (reference sequence). With V trimmed by 5 bases and J by 6 bases, 4 bases remained unmatched. The CDR3 extends over 14 amino acids. The CDR3 region is CASSPAGGSNEQFF. CDR3 bases: TGCGCCAGCAGTCCAGCGGGGGGGAGCAATGAGCAGTTCTTC.

This chain joins TRBV7-9 and TRBJ1-6; D uncertain. Trimming removed 3 bases at V and 4 bases at J, with 13 bases between. This CDR3 contains 16 residues. Per germline, CDR1 SEHNR and CDR2 FQNEAQ (reference sequence). The CDR3 here is CASSFGVSAYNSPLHF. In DNA, the CDR3 is TGTGCCAGCAGCTTCGGGGTGTCGGCGTATAATTCACCCCTCCACTTT.

Turning to this clone: A read error may account for a junction end that differs from germline. The chain carries TRBV19 and TRBJ1-2; D gene ambiguous. Germline V CDR1 and CDR2: LNHDA, SQIVND (reference sequence). The length of the CDR3 is 16 residues. The CDR3 DNA reads TGTACCAGTAGTATCTCTTTGATGAGACGGGGCTATGGCTACACCTTC. It specifies CTSSISLMRRGYGYTF.

This clone has more than one count but fewer than ten. The chain couples TRBV4-2 to TRBJ1-2, with 8 positions matching TRBD1. The CDR3 has 15 residues. Germline CDR1 reads LGHNA; CDR2 reads YNFKEQ. J lost 2 bases, V lost 0 bases, and 2 bases had no gene match. The CDR3 spells CASSQERQGNYGYTF. CDR3 coding DNA: TGTGCCAGCAGCCAAGAGAGACAGGGGAACTATGGCTACACCTTC.

The chain is built from TRBV5-1 and TRBJ2-2; 7 bases agree with TRBD1. The CDR3 runs 15 residues. Germline assignment: CDR1 SGHRS and CDR2 YFSETQ. J lost 3 bases, V lost 1 base, and 3 bases had no gene match. The CDR3 is CASSLFDRDTGELFF. DNA for the CDR3: TGCGCCAGCAGCTTGTTTGACAGGGACACCGGGGAGCTGTTTTTT.

This clone showed up just a few times. The genes are TRBV7-3 and TRBJ2-5; the D gene is possibly TRBD2 (7 bases). V shed 4 bases and J shed 7 bases, with 13 bases lying between them. The CDR3 sequence is 13 residues long. Germline V CDR1 and CDR2: SGHTA, FQGTGA. CDR3 nucleotides: TGTGCCAGCAGCTCCACAGGGAGGGGGACCCAGTACTTC. It translates to CASSSTGRGTQYF.

The chain combines TRBV19 with TRBJ1-2, with D uncertain. The CDR3 runs to 16 residues. Germline V CDR1 and CDR2: LNHDA, SQIVND (reference sequence). Trimming pared 6 bases from V and 6 bases from J, leaving 23 bases between. CDR3 sequence reads: CASRFEAGRSWNGYTF. CDR3 DNA: TGTGCCAGTAGGTTTGAAGCCGGGAGGTCATGGAATGGCTACACCTTC.

The chain couples TRBV28 to TRBJ1-1, with 9 bases fitting TRBD1. Germline V gene lookup returns CDR1 MDHEN and CDR2 SYDVKM. This CDR3 has 16 amino acids. V dropped 8 bases and J dropped 3; count of bases not matched to a gene: 13. As DNA, the CDR3 is TGTGCCAGCCCCTCGGACAGGGGCGGTTGGGACACTGAAGCTTTCTTT. Translation gives CASPSDRGGWDTEAFF.